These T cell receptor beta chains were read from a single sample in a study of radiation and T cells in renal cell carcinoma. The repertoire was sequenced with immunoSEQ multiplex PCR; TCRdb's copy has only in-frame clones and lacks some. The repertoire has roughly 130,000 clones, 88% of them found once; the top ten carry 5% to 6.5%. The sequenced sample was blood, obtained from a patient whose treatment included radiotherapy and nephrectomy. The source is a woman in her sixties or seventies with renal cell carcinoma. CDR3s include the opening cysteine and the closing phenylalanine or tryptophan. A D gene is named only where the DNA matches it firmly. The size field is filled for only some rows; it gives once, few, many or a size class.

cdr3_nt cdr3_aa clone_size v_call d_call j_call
TGCACCAGCAGCCTCCCGGGACAGGGGGACGAGAGCACCGGGGAGCTGTTTTTT CTSSLPGQGDESTGELFF . TRBV1 . TRBJ2-2
TGTGCCAGCAAGAGCGGGCAGGCGAACACCGGGGAGCTGTTTTTT CASKSGQANTGELFF . TRBV6-5 . TRBJ2-2
TGTGCCAGTAGTATTAGGGACAGAGGCTACACCTTC CASSIRDRGYTF . TRBV19 TRBD1 TRBJ1-2
TGCGCCAGCAGCTTGGCGGGACAGGGCTACGAGCAGTACTTC CASSLAGQGYEQYF . TRBV5-1 TRBD1 TRBJ2-7
TGTGCCAGTAAGACAGGGGGCGCTAACTATGGCTACACCTTC CASKTGGANYGYTF . TRBV28 TRBD1 TRBJ1-2
TGTGCCAGCAGTGGGGGGACAGGGCCCCCCTACGAGCAGTACTTC CASSGGTGPPYEQYF . TRBV5-5 TRBD1 TRBJ2-7
TGTGCCAGCAGTGAAGCGCCAATCAGGCCCCAGCATTTT CASSEAPIRPQHF few TRBV2 . TRBJ1-5
TGTGCCAGCAGTTTAAGGGGCAGTTCCACTGAAGCTTTCTTT CASSLRGSSTEAFF . TRBV28 . TRBJ1-1
TGTGCCAGCAACTCGGTAGGGGGGGATGTTAACTATGGCTACACCTTC CASNSVGGDVNYGYTF few TRBV7-2 . TRBJ1-2
TGTGCCAGCAGTGATCTAACAGGGGGCTCTGGAAACACCATATATTTT CASSDLTGGSGNTIYF . TRBV6-1 TRBD1 TRBJ1-3
TGTGCCAGCAGCTTAGTCTCACCCCCAGATACGCAGTATTTT CASSLVSPPDTQYF once TRBV7-6 . TRBJ2-3
TGTGCCAGCAGTGAGGTAGCTACGAGCACAGATACGCAGTATTTT CASSEVATSTDTQYF . TRBV2 . TRBJ2-3
TGTGCCAGCAGCGTAAATGGAGGGGGAAGGGATGGCTACACCTTC CASSVNGGGRDGYTF . TRBV9 . TRBJ1-2
TGTGCCAGCAGCCTGCGCGGGCGAAGCACTGAAGCTTTCTTT CASSLRGRSTEAFF . TRBV13 . TRBJ1-1
TGTGCCAGCAGTGAAGGGGGGACGGCCCTCTATGGCTACACCTTC CASSEGGTALYGYTF once TRBV2 . TRBJ1-2
TGTGCCAGTAGTATAGAGCGGTATCAGCCCCAGCATTTT CASSIERYQPQHF . TRBV19 . TRBJ1-5
TGTGCCAGCAGCTCAGGTCCTGGGAATCAGCCCCAGCATTTT CASSSGPGNQPQHF . TRBV7-6 . TRBJ1-5
TGCGCCAGCAGCCGAAAGCCTCCAACACAGGGGGCCCTGGCCAAAAACATTCAGTACTTC CASSRKPPTQGALAKNIQYF . TRBV4-3 TRBD1 TRBJ2-4
TGTGCCAGTAGTATTTCCCAGTCGAATAGTCAGCCCCAGCATTTT CASSISQSNSQPQHF once TRBV19 . TRBJ1-5